The source of this T cell receptor (beta chain) is a study of cytomegalovirus exposure and HLA in healthy donors. With regard to this clone: Its antigen is unknown.

Deletions cut 0 bases from V and 4 bases from J, with 12 bases between. The CDR3 is 15 residues long. Germline CDR1 LNHNV, CDR2 YYDKDF (reference sequence). The PCR had 60 Vbeta and 13 Jbeta primers. Produced via immunoSEQ multiplex PCR; TCRdb's table is partial and in-frame only. The table shows under 300,000 clones, with roughly 81% occurring only once. Findings and limits, study-wide: Relative to equally common others, HLA-associated TCR beta chains showed greater clonal expansion in a later analysis. Analysis performed later found roughly 17,000 TCR beta sequences associated with HLA alleles at 0.05 false discovery rate.

The TCR was taken from a woman between 40 and 50 years old in good health and CMV-seropositive. V usage is TRBV15 and J usage is TRBJ2-5, with a possible D match to TRBD1 (7 bases). The sample comprised PBMCs. The CDR3, as DNA: TGTGCCACCAGCAGAGATCATCAGGGGGGAGAGACCCAGTACTTC. Residues: CATSRDHQGGETQYF.